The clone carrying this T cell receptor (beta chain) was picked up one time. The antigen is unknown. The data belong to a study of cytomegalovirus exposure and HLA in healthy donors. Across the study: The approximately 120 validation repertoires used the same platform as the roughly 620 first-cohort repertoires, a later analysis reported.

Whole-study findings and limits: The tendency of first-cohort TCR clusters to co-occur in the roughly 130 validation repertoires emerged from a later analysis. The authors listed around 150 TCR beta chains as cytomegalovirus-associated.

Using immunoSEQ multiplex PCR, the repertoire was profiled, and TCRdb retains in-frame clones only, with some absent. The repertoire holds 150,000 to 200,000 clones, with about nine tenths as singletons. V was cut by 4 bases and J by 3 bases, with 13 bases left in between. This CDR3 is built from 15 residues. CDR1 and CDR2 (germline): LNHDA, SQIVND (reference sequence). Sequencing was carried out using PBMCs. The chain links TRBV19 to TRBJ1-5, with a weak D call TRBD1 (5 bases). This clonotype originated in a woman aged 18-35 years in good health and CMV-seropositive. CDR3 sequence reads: CASSTGGTINQPQHF. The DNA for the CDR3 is TGTGCCAGTAGTACCGGGGGGACCATCAATCAGCCCCAGCATTTT.